The clone carrying this T cell receptor beta chain was observed once. As handled by the study authors: Estimates of nucleated cell counts were drawn from the amplification of reference gene primers. Generated by immunoSEQ multiplex PCR, the TCRdb table keeps only in-frame clones and is missing some. D and trimming were read from the DNA, whereas the V and J calls and clone size are those reported in that table. The table shows around 190,000 clones, with around 89% occurring only once. These data are taken from a study of blood T cell repertoires in COVID-19. Overall study context: Acute and convalescent COVID-19 samples came from the United States, Italy and Spain.

Trimming stripped 1 base from V and 0 bases from J, with 18 bases between. The CDR3 has 18 residues. Germline V gene sequence: CDR1 SGHDN, CDR2 FVKESK. The sample was peripheral blood. The source of this sequence is a human donor in a cohort sampled during active COVID-19. This chain connects TRBV14 to TRBJ1-1; no reliable D call. In nucleotides, the CDR3 is TGTGCCAGCAGCCAAGTCTTCGCTCGTCCGTACATGAACACTGAAGCTTTCTTT. It encodes CASSQVFARPYMNTEAFF.